This passage covers 32 T cell receptor beta chains from one sample sequenced in a study of blood T cell repertoires in COVID-19. Sequencing was performed with immunoSEQ multiplex PCR; in TCRdb, only in-frame clones are kept and a portion is missing. The sample lists 90,000 to 120,000 clones, about 91% seen once, with around 7% in the top ten. Material: peripheral blood. These receptors all stem from a man aged 45-60 years with active or convalescent COVID-19.

This chain connects TRBV5-1 to TRBJ2-5, with 7 bases matching TRBD1. Germline CDR1 is SGHRS and CDR2 is YFSETQ. The CDR3 totals 18 residues. V dropped 0 bases and J dropped 4; count of bases not matched to a gene: 15. The CDR3 nucleotides are TGCGCCAGCAGCTTGGGGCCAGGGAAGGGGGCTTACATAGAGACCCAGTACTTC. Protein: CASSLGPGKGAYIETQYF.

This chain uses TRBV6-2 or TRBV6-3 with TRBJ1-2, with a weak D call TRBD1 (6 bases). The V gene's germline CDR1 is MNHEY and CDR2 SVGEGT. The CDR3 loop spans 14 amino acids. The V end lost 0 bases, the J end lost 6 bases, and 11 bases lay between the germline ends. The CDR3 bases are TGTGCCAGCAGTTACTCGAACAGGGAAAATGGCTACACCTTC. Translating gives CASSYSNRENGYTF.

The table lists this clone with a count of one. The chain combines TRBV24-1 with TRBJ1-2, with 10 bases fitting TRBD1. The CDR3 contains 15 residues. Unmatched junction bases numbered 7, after V lost 3 bases and J lost 7 bases. Per the germline V gene, CDR1 is KGHDR and CDR2 is SFDVKD. In DNA form, the CDR3 reads TGTGCCACCAGTGATCCCGGGACAGGGGATGCTGGCTACACCTTC. Encoded protein: CATSDPGTGDAGYTF.

The CDR3 nucleotides read TGTGCCAGCAGCCGAACAGGGTACGAGCAGTACTTC. Protein product: CASSRTGYEQYF. The chain is built from TRBV6-5 and TRBJ2-7, with TRBD1 as a possible D gene (6 bases). This CDR3 spans 12 amino acids. The germline V gene has CDR1 MNHEY and CDR2 SVGAGI. Trimming left V 6 bases short and J 4 bases short, with 10 bases between.

This clone was observed once. The chain carries TRBV7-9 and TRBJ2-5; D unclear. V gave up 3 bases and J gave up 2 bases, with 7 bases separating them. This CDR3 spans 13 amino acids. Germline CDR1 SEHNR, CDR2 FQNEAQ (reference sequence). The DNA for the CDR3 is TGTGCCAGCAGCTTGTTTTCGCAAGAGACCCAGTACTTC. Protein: CASSLFSQETQYF. Together with reference TRBV7-9 and TRBJ2-5, the CDR3 gives the full variable domain: DTGVSQNPRHKITKRGQNVTFRCDPISEHNRLYWYRQTLGQGPEFLTYFQNEAQLEKSRLLSDRFSAERPKGSFSTLEIQRTEQGDSAMYLCASSLFSQETQYFGPGTRLLVL.

This chain links TRBV29-1 with TRBJ2-7; D not resolved. V lost 5 bases and J lost 3, with 20 bases in between. Germline CDR1 reads SQVTM; CDR2 reads ANQGSEA. The CDR3 covers 15 residues. The CDR3 region has the DNA TGCAGCGTTCGTCTCCCGGAGCCTCCCAACTACGAGCAGTACTTC. Encoded protein: CSVRLPEPPNYEQYF.

This clone occurred once. The V call is TRBV4-1, the J call TRBJ2-7; 7 bases are a match to TRBD1. The CDR3 covers 12 residues. CDR1 and CDR2 (germline): MGHRA, YSYEKL. V dropped 10 bases and J dropped 7; count of bases not matched to a gene: 10. CDR3 DNA sequence: TGCGCCACCAAGGGGGCGCCTGGAGAGCAGTACTTC. It encodes CATKGAPGEQYF.

The rearrangement joins TRBV7-2 to TRBJ1-4; D uncertain. This CDR3 spans 13 amino acids. V shed 5 bases and J shed 4 bases, with 8 bases lying between them. Germline loops: CDR1 SGHTA, CDR2 FQGNSA. For the CDR3, the DNA is TGTGCCAGCAGCCAACCGAGTAATGAAAAACTGTTTTTT. Encoded protein: CASSQPSNEKLFF.

Written as DNA, the CDR3 is TGTGCCAGCAGCCAAGTGGGGACAGGGGAGTACGAGCAGTACTTC. This encodes CASSQVGTGEYEQYF. This chain links TRBV3-1 (or the pseudogene TRBV3-2) with TRBJ2-7; 10 bases are shared with TRBD1. CDR3 length: 15 residues. V dropped 1 base and J dropped 4; count of bases not matched to a gene: 4. Germline V gene lookup returns CDR1 LGHDT and CDR2 YNNKEL (reference sequence).

The chain recombines TRBV21-1 with TRBJ2-1; the D segment call TRBD2 is taken from the table without a DNA check. TRBV21-1 has pseudogene status. This CDR3 is 20 amino acids long. The CDR3 nucleotides are TGTGCCAGCAGCAAAGTCCGACTAGCGGGAGTTGACCGTTCGTACAATGAGCAGTTCTTC. Translated, it gives CASSKVRLAGVDRSYNEQFF.

The V gene is TRBV18, the J gene TRBJ2-5; D might be TRBD2 (5 bases). Looked up from germline, CDR1 is KGHSH and CDR2 is LQKENI. The CDR3 runs 15 residues. V was cut by 1 base and J by 2 bases, with 11 bases left in between. As DNA, the CDR3 is TGTGCCAGCTCACCACTTGGACTCCCACAAGAGACCCAGTACTTC. Encoded protein: CASSPLGLPQETQYF.

The rearrangement links TRBV6-2 or TRBV6-3 to TRBJ2-5; no reliable D call. CDR1 MNHEY and CDR2 SVGEGT come from the germline V gene. The CDR3 totals 11 residues. The ends were cut back, 2 bases at V and 5 bases at J, with 3 bases in the middle. DNA for the CDR3: TGTGCCAGCAGTTACGCGGAGACCCAGTACTTC. Translation gives CASSYAETQYF.

CDR3 amino acids: CASSEAGDFWNEQYF. CDR3 nucleotides: TGTGCCAGCAGTGAAGCGGGAGATTTCTGGAACGAGCAGTACTTC. The chain joins TRBV2 to TRBJ2-7, with TRBD2 as a possible D gene (5 bases). V lost 0 bases, J lost 5 bases, and 14 bases lay in between. Looked up from germline, CDR1 is SNHLY and CDR2 is FYNNEI. The CDR3 covers 15 residues.

This chain connects TRBV5-5 to TRBJ1-4; 7 bases map to TRBD1. Germline loops: CDR1 SGHKS, CDR2 YYEKEE (reference sequence). The CDR3 spans 15 residues. The J segment lost 3 bases and the V segment lost 5 bases, leaving 7 bases of the junction unmatched. The CDR3 bases are TGTGCCAGCAGTTTACAGGGGTTGGCTAATGAAAAACTGTTTTTT. This gives the protein CASSLQGLANEKLFF.

The CDR3 sequence is CASSPPGQGYSPLHF. The CDR3 DNA reads TGTGCCAGCAGCCCGCCGGGACAGGGTTATTCACCCCTCCACTTT. J is TRBJ1-6 and V is TRBV5-6, with 9 bases lining up with TRBD1. The CDR3 has 15 residues. The V segment lost 4 bases and the J segment 8 bases; nucleotides outside the gene matches: 7. The V gene's germline CDR1 is SGHDT and CDR2 YYEEEE.

The rearrangement links TRBV4-2 to TRBJ2-3; 9 bases map to TRBD2. Losses at the gene ends were 1 base for V and 4 bases for J; bases not matched to a gene: 12. Looked up from germline, CDR1 is LGHNA and CDR2 is YNFKEQ. The length of the CDR3 is 18 residues. The CDR3 nucleotides are TGTGCCAGCAGCCAAGCTGTTGGCGGGAGGGCGTGGGCAGATACGCAGTATTTT. Protein sequence: CASSQAVGGRAWADTQYF.

The CDR3 reads CAWSPTGHTEAFF. The CDR3 DNA reads as TGTGCCTGGAGTCCGACAGGGCACACTGAAGCTTTCTTT. The chain couples TRBV30 to TRBJ1-1, with 7 bases that match TRBD1. The length of the CDR3 is 13 residues. Losses at the gene ends were 2 bases for V and 3 bases for J; bases not matched to a gene: 3. Germline V gives CDR1 GTSNPN, CDR2 SVGIG (reference sequence).

The V call is TRBV11-2, the J call TRBJ1-6; no clear D gene. Germline-derived CDR1 and CDR2 are SGHAT and FQNNGV. The CDR3 loop spans 16 amino acids. V lost 2 bases and J 1 base, leaving 9 bases between the germline ends. CDR3 nucleotides: TGTGCCAGCAGCTTAACCGCCAGTTCCTATAATTCACCCCTCCACTTT. This codes for CASSLTASSYNSPLHF.

The chain carries TRBV4-1 and TRBJ2-7; D unresolved. Germline CDR1 reads MGHRA; CDR2 reads YSYEKL. V was pared by 4 bases and J by 3 bases, with 10 bases between. The CDR3 loop spans 13 amino acids. Here the CDR3 reads CASSLTSGYEQYF. CDR3 bases: TGCGCCAGCAGCCTAACGTCGGGCTACGAGCAGTACTTC.

The chain couples TRBV4-1 to TRBJ2-2, with TRBD2 matching 13 bases. Per the germline V gene, CDR1 is MGHRA and CDR2 is YSYEKL. This CDR3 has 18 residues. Trimming cost V 4 bases and J 8 bases; bases outside gene matches: 13. This CDR3 reads CASSLFSSGTSGMGELFF. CDR3 nucleotides: TGCGCCAGCAGCCTCTTCTCCTCCGGGACTAGCGGGATGGGGGAGCTGTTTTTT.

The genes are TRBV19 and TRBJ2-1; no definite D call. Germline values: CDR1 LNHDA, CDR2 SQIVND (reference sequence). V dropped 5 bases and J dropped 7 bases, with 12 bases sitting between them. The CDR3 contains 13 residues. The CDR3 bases are TGTGCCAGTAGTTTACTCGCATGGAATGAGCAGTTCTTC. This gives the protein CASSLLAWNEQFF.

This chain uses TRBV9 with TRBJ2-1; D remains unclear. V gave up 4 bases and J gave up 10 bases, with 9 bases separating them. There are 11 residues in the CDR3. Germline V CDR1 and CDR2: SGDLS, YYNGEE. The CDR3 loop is CASSSSYEQFF. As DNA, the CDR3 is TGTGCCAGCAGCTCCTCCTACGAGCAGTTCTTC.

This rearrangement joins TRBV28 to TRBJ1-2, with D perhaps matching TRBD1 (5 bases). Germline V gives CDR1 MDHEN, CDR2 SYDVKM. The V end was cut by 6 bases, the J end by 8 bases, with 22 bases between. This CDR3 is built from 15 residues. Here the CDR3 reads CASSGGGSPTGGYTF. In DNA form, the CDR3 reads TGTGCCAGCAGCGGGGGGGGATCCCCGACGGGCGGCTACACCTTC.

The chain employs TRBV5-5 and TRBJ1-1, with D unclear. Germline CDR1 reads SGHKS; CDR2 reads YYEKEE (reference sequence). V was clipped by 5 bases and J by 7 bases, with 18 bases between them. This CDR3 region has 14 residues. The DNA for the CDR3 is TGTGCCAGCAGGACGATTCTCGGGCGGGATGAAGCTTTCTTT. Encoded protein: CASRTILGRDEAFF. Full variable domain (rest looked up from reference TRBV5-5 and TRBJ1-1): DAGVTQSPTHLIKTRGQQVTLRCSPISGHKSVSWYQQVLGQGPQFIFQYYEKEERGRGNFPDRFSARQFPNYSSELNVNALLLGDSALYLCASRTILGRDEAFFGQGTRLTVV.

The chain couples TRBV21-1 to TRBJ2-3; TRBD1 is the table's D call, not checked against the DNA. TRBV21-1 is given as a pseudogene. This CDR3 has 18 residues. The CDR3 reads CASKTGLQGRVSADTQYF. DNA of the CDR3: TGTGCCAGCAAAACAGGATTACAGGGGCGGGTTAGTGCAGATACGCAGTATTTT.

The chain recombines TRBV18 with TRBJ2-2; perhaps TRBD1 as D (6 bases). The CDR3 is 14 residues long. V lost 3 bases and J 1 base, leaving 6 bases between the germline ends. Germline CDR1 is KGHSH and CDR2 is LQKENI. CDR3 in DNA: TGTGCCAGCTCACCGGGACAGAACACCGGGGAGCTGTTTTTT. Protein product: CASSPGQNTGELFF.

The chain carries TRBV19 and TRBJ2-2; D is unresolved. The CDR3 has 15 amino acids. V lost 2 bases and J lost 2, with 9 bases in between. Per germline, CDR1 LNHDA and CDR2 SQIVND (reference sequence). The DNA of the CDR3 is TGTGCCAGTAGTATAACAGCTTCCAACACCGGGGAGCTGTTTTTT. Its protein is CASSITASNTGELFF. Full variable domain (outside the CDR3, taken from reference TRBV19 and TRBJ2-2): DGGITQSPKYLFRKEGQNVTLSCEQNLNHDAMYWYRQDPGQGLRLIYYSQIVNDFQKGDIAEGYSVSREKKESFPLTVTSAQKNPTAFYLCASSITASNTGELFFGEGSRLTVL.

CDR3 in DNA: TGTGCCAGCAGCCCTCGGAGCAGCGGGAGTTACAATGAGCAGTTCTTC. Protein sequence: CASSPRSSGSYNEQFF. J is TRBJ2-1 and V is TRBV11-3; 8 bases line up with TRBD2. The CDR3 loop spans 16 amino acids. The trim removed 5 bases at V and 4 bases at J, leaving 10 bases unmatched. Germline V gives CDR1 SGHNT, CDR2 YENEEA. Combining the CDR3 with reference TRBV11-3 and TRBJ2-1 gives the whole variable domain EAGVVQSPRYKIIEKKQPVAFWCNPISGHNTLYWYLQNLGQGPELLIRYENEEAVDDSQLPKDRFSAERLKGVDSTLKIQPAELGDSAVYLCASSPRSSGSYNEQFFGPGTRLTVL.

V usage is TRBV27 and J usage is TRBJ2-7; 7 bases are a match to TRBD2. Germline CDR1 MNHEY, CDR2 SMNVEV (reference sequence). V shed 4 bases and J 0 bases; nucleotides not matched to a gene: 3. CDR3 length equals 14 residues. CDR3 nucleotide sequence: TGTGCCAGCAGTTGGGGCGGGAGCTCCTACGAGCAGTACTTC. It encodes CASSWGGSSYEQYF.

This clone occurred once. The chain uses TRBV20-1 and TRBJ2-5; unclear D gene. CDR1 is DFQATT, CDR2 SNEGSKA, per germline (reference sequence). Trimming removed 3 bases from V and 5 bases from J, with 16 bases in between. This CDR3 has 14 residues. CDR3 in amino acids: CSASSTRTRETQYF. In nucleotides, the CDR3 is TGCAGTGCTAGTAGTACCCGTACCAGGGAGACCCAGTACTTC.

The V call is TRBV6-1, the J call TRBJ1-5; weak D call: TRBD1 (5 bases). Trimming took off 4 bases at V and 5 bases at J, with 24 bases between the two ends. From germline, CDR1 is MNHNS and CDR2 SASEGT. The CDR3 has 18 residues. The CDR3 loop is CASSVSGEWGLLDQPQHF. CDR3 bases: TGTGCCAGCAGTGTATCCGGTGAGTGGGGACTACTGGATCAGCCCCAGCATTTT.

The V and J genes are TRBV28 and TRBJ1-1; no clear D gene. Germline V CDR1 and CDR2: MDHEN, SYDVKM. CDR3 size: 12 residues. The V end lost 2 bases, the J end lost 11 bases, and 12 bases lay between the germline ends. The CDR3 is CASSLASPRAFF. As DNA, the CDR3 is TGTGCCAGCAGTTTAGCGAGTCCGAGGGCTTTCTTT.